This T cell receptor beta chain was recovered during a study of blood T cell dynamics during melanoma immunotherapy. The CDR3 has 11 amino acids. Trimming pared 7 bases from V and 2 bases from J, leaving 0 bases between. CDR1 and CDR2 from the germline V gene are MNHNS and SASEGT. Time point here: pre-treatment baseline. Sequencing was performed with immunoSEQ multiplex PCR; in TCRdb, only in-frame clones are kept and a portion is missing. The table lists roughly 23,000 clones, approximately 89% of them singletons. The sample consisted of blood, taken from a patient treated with checkpoint blockade. The chain links TRBV6-1 to TRBJ2-6; D not resolved. The receptor's source is a human donor with melanoma. The CDR3, as DNA: TGTGCCAGCACTGGGGCCAACGTCCTGACTTTC. Amino acids: CASTGANVLTF.